Only one count was recorded for the clone carrying this TCR beta chain. This sample was included in a study of T cell responses to AZD1222 COVID-19 vaccine. Study-wide background: Pooled together were second doses at about 4 or about 12 weeks.

Repertoires were generated with immunoSEQ multiplex PCR, while TCRdb's copy carries only in-frame clones and drops some. The sample gives 90,000 to 100,000 clones, 85% to 90% of which show up once; approximately 3.7% is in the top ten. Germline-derived CDR1 and CDR2 are SGHNT and YYREEE (reference sequence). The V gene lost 0 bases and the J gene lost 0 bases, with 7 bases spanning the gap. The CDR3 runs 16 residues. The sequence was collected from an adult in good health. V and J are TRBV5-4 and TRBJ1-6; D not certain. The sequencing here drew on peripheral blood, taken on day 0 of AZD1222 vaccination. The CDR3 DNA reads TGTGCCAGCAGCTTGGGCGGGAGCTCCTATAATTCACCCCTCCACTTT. Translating it yields CASSLGGSSYNSPLHF.